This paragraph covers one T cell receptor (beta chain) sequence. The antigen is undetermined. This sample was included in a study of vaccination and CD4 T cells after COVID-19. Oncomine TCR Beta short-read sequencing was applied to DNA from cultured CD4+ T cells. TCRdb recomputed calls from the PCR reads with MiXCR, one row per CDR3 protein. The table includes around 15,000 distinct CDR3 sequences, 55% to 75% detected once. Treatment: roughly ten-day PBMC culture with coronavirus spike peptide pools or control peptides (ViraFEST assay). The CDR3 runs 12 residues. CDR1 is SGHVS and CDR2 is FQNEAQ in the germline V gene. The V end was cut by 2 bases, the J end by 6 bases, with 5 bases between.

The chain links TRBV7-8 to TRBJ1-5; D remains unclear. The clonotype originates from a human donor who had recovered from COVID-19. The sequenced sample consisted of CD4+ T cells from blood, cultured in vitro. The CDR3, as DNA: TGTGCCAGCAGCTTAATCAGTCAGCCCCAGCATTTT. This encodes CASSLISQPQHF.